The clone carrying this TCR beta chain has just a few counts. Its cognate antigen is unknown. This record belongs to a study of T cells after yellow fever vaccination. General study points: Contamination by abundant bulk-population clonotypes could be present in FACS-sorted repertoires. Few clonotypes appeared in both CD4 and CD8 compartments. Once the booster was given, most primary-vaccination clones reappeared, at around 96% for CD4 and more than 85% for CD8.

A 5'RACE template-switching step, the method used to make TCR cDNA, added a universal primer site and UMIs. From the 5' RACE reads, TCRdb called clonotypes with MiXCR, one entry per CDR3 protein. Among nearly 350,000 distinct CDR3 sequences listed, 8% to 9.5% were seen once. The CDR3 sequence is 13 residues long. The germline V gene encodes CDR1 SEHNR and CDR2 FQNEAQ (reference sequence). The junction had 6 bases not matched to a gene; V was cut back by 5 bases and J by 10 bases. The V and J genes are TRBV7-9 and TRBJ2-1; 9 nucleotides align to TRBD2. This sequence was found in a man aged 18-30 years who received the YFV17D yellow fever vaccine. The sample was PBMCs, taken roughly seven weeks after the first yellow fever vaccination. CDR3 residues: CASSSGGSPEQFF. CDR3 sequence (DNA): TGTGCCAGCAGCAGCGGGGGGTCCCCCGAGCAGTTCTTC.